Sequencing of this TCR beta chain was carried out in a study of blood T cell repertoires in COVID-19. Across the study: There were acute and convalescent COVID-19 samples, and they came from the United States, Italy and Spain. Sources were T cells, B-cell-depleted T cells, or PBMCs; the material itself was cDNA or gDNA.

Trimming removed 0 bases at V and 4 bases at J, with 12 bases between. Germline lookup yields CDR1 MNHEY and CDR2 SVGAGI. The CDR3 runs to 16 residues. TCRdb's table, derived via immunoSEQ multiplex PCR, lists solely in-frame clones and lacks some. The top ten hold roughly 11% of the sample, which has 150,000 to 200,000 clones, around 82% seen once. Sequenced: peripheral blood. The source is a man between 60 and 75 years old with active or convalescent COVID-19. The V gene is TRBV6-5, the J gene TRBJ2-2, with D possibly TRBD1 on 5 matching bases. The DNA of the CDR3 is TGTGCCAGCAGTTACTCAAGGGGTCTGGGCACCGGGGAGCTGTTTTTT. This gives the protein CASSYSRGLGTGELFF.